This T cell receptor (beta chain) was sequenced in a study of beta chain features in type 1 diabetes. This clone was counted between two and nine times. Its antigen remains unknown. Expressed TCRB transcripts were sequenced because the entire RNA isolate underwent reverse transcription. The assay was immunoSEQ multiplex PCR, and TCRdb's table has in-frame clones only and misses some. The sample has 600,000 to 700,000 clones, roughly an eighth seen once. In germline, CDR1 is LNHDA, CDR2 SQIVND (reference sequence). The CDR3 totals 15 residues. V dropped 7 bases and J dropped 4 bases, with 17 bases sitting between them. Overall study results and limits: In every one of the four CD4+ subsets, TCRB CDR3s were moderately but significantly shorter in Type 1 diabetes patients.

Sequencing was done on a sample of naive CD4+ T cells from blood. The TCR comes from a man between 18 and 29 years old with type 1 diabetes. The chain uses TRBV19 and TRBJ1-5; D is uncertain. CDR3 nucleotide sequence: TGTGCCAGTAAAGAGGGATCAATGACTAATCAGCCCCAGCATTTT. Its protein product is CASKEGSMTNQPQHF.